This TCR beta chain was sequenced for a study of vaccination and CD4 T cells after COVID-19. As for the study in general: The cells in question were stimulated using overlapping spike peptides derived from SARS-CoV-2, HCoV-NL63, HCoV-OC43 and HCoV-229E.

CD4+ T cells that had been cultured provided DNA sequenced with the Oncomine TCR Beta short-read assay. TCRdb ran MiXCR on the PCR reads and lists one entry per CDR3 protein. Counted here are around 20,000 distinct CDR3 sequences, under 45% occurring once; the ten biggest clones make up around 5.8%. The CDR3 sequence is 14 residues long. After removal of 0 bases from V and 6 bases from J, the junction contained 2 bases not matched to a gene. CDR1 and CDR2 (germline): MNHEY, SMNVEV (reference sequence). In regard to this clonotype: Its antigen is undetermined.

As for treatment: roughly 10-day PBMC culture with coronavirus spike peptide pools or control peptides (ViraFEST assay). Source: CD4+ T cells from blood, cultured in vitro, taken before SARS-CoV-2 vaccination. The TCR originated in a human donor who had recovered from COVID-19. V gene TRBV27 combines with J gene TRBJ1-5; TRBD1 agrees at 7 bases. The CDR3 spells CASSLSTGIQPQHF. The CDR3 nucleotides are TGTGCCAGCAGTTTATCGACAGGGATTCAGCCCCAGCATTTT.